The clone carrying this T cell receptor beta chain was counted a few times. V lost 6 bases to trimming and J lost 4 bases, with 9 bases between them. CDR3 length: 13 amino acids. From germline, CDR1 is SEHNR and CDR2 FQNEAQ (reference sequence). The record originates from a study of T cells after posttransplantation cyclophosphamide. Sequencing was performed with immunoSEQ multiplex PCR; in TCRdb, only in-frame clones are kept and a portion is missing. The sample presents some 39,000 clones, none singletons. The rearrangement joins TRBV7-9 to TRBJ1-4; D uncertain. This clonotype was obtained from a girl aged 5 to 17 in good health, CMV-negative, and a related stem cell transplant donor. Sequenced material: PBMCs. CDR3 sequence: CASSRRDNEKLFF. The CDR3 bases are TGTGCCAGCAGTCGGCGGGATAATGAAAAACTGTTTTTT.